This T cell receptor (beta chain) was sequenced during a study of cytomegalovirus exposure and HLA in healthy donors (dated by TCRdb to the late 2010s). Study-wide context: The 666 repertoires of the first cohort and the 120 validation repertoires were produced on the same platform, according to a later analysis. To predict cytomegalovirus infection status, the study brought together high-throughput TCR immunosequencing, statistical association of individual TCRs with disease status, and machine learning. The study aimed to test whether cataloging public T cell receptors could reveal signatures of past pathogen exposure. Along with the roughly 710-subject first cohort, a separate validation cohort of 120 different subjects was used.

In regard to this clone: The antigen this receptor binds is unknown. No much larger clone is present one base from it, and per-base qualities are unavailable.

CDR1 is given as SGHVS and CDR2 as FQNEAQ, both from the germline V gene. Inclusive of the bounding cysteine and phenylalanine, the CDR3 is 20 residues long. Solely the CDR3 DNA is kept, with 60 bases framed from the first base. V lost 4 bases and J lost 2 bases, and the count of bases not matched to a germline gene is 12. The paper's findings and limits, for the study overall: In vitro tests confirmed that a few of the cytomegalovirus-associated TCR beta chains recognize cytomegalovirus antigens. In a later analysis, TCRs clustered in the first cohort were found to also tend to co-occur in the 120 or so validation repertoires, with approximately 93% of cluster scores above 0. In the study, approximately 160 TCR beta chains were listed as associated with cytomegalovirus. All 110 or so repertoires were used to score co-occurrence in the validation cohort in a later analysis, because that analysis had no HLA typing for the cohort. It was suggested by the authors that the approach could potentially be generalized to other disease states and immunological phenotypes. In both the original and validation cohorts, the classifier was reported to diagnose cytomegalovirus status with high specificity and sensitivity. Most TCR sequences were observed very rarely across donors, whereas some public TCRs were present in many individuals.

Libraries were prepared through the immunoSEQ multiplex PCR assay. The original methods were these. To diagnose cytomegalovirus status from the catalog of TCR beta chain sequences, a statistical classification framework was built. TCRdb provides this immuneACCESS table in a form limited to in-frame rearrangements. Some clones are lacking; in checked studies, under half of them reflect an unresolved V gene, and why the rest are absent is not known. Clonal size and the V and J genes are those of that table, whereas D and trimming came from the DNA. Across this sample there are 95,000 to 120,000 clones, with under 85% seen only once. The ten largest clonotypes hold 3% to 3.5% of the sample. The donors were included in the validation cohort of 130 or so subjects, a group kept apart from the roughly 700-subject first cohort.

The receptor comes from a woman in her late teens or twenties in good health and CMV-seronegative. Material: PBMCs. Here the chain combines TRBV7-8 and TRBJ2-6, and TRBD1 aligns with 12 junction nucleotides. The CDR3 has the sequence CASSSRDRGPLLPGANVLTF. The DNA sequence is as follows: TGTGCCAGCAGCTCCCGGGACAGGGGGCCGCTATTGCCTGGGGCCAACGTCCTGACTTTC.